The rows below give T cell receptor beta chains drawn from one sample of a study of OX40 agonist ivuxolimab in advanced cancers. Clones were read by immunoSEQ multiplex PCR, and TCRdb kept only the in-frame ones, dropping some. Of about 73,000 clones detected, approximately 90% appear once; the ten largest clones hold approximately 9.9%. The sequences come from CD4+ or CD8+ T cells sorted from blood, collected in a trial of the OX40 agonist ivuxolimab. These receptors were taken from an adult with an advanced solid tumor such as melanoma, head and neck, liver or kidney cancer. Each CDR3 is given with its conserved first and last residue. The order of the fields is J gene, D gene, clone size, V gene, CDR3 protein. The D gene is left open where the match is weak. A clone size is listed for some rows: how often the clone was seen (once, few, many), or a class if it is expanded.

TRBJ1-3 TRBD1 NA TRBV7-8 CASSELGTVGNTIYF
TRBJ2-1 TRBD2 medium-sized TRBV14 CASSQLGREFYNEQFF
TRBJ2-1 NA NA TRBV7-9 CASSLGDYHNEQFF
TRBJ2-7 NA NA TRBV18 CASSPPGRAYEQYF
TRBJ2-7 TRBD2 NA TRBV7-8 CASSLGTSGRYEQYF
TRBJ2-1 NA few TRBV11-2 CASSLLGQYNEQFF
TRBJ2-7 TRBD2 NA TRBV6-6 CASSNSGRSPYEQYF
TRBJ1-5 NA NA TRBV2 CASSESLGSRSQPQHF
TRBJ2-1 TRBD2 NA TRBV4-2 CASNQDMTSGSYEQFF
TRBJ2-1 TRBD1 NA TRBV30 CAFWTGSGNEQFF
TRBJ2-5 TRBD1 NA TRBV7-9 CASSAGTGEVQETQYF
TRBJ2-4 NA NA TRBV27 CATAPGGFLNIQYF
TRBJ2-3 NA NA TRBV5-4 CASTRWAGRTDTQYF
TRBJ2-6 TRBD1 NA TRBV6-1 CASSGNRGPSGANVLTF
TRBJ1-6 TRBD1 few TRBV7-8 CASSPGTGRLWIHF
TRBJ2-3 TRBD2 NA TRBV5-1 CASSVGTSGSTWADTQYF
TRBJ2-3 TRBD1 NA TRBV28 CASSTRTGVDTQYF
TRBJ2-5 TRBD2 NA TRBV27 CASSRGLAGDETQYF
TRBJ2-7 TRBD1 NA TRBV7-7 CASSSGQGWSYEQYF
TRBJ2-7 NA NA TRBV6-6 CASSYLVQGRDEQYF
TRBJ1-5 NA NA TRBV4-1 CASSQPGHPSNQPQHF
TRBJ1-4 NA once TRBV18 CASSPVGAPNEKLFF
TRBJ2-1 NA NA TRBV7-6 CASSFRGFDEQFF
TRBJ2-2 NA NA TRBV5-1 CASSLGYTGELFF
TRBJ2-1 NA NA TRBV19 CASRGPSSYNEQFF